These 13 T cell receptor beta chains originate from one sample sequenced in a study of blood T cell repertoires in COVID-19. Here immunoSEQ multiplex PCR was the method, and the copy in TCRdb shows in-frame clones only, minus some. The sample has about 270,000 clones, 85% to 90% seen once. The source material was PBMCs or T cells enriched from blood (not recorded which). The receptors shown here come from a woman aged 18-29 years who had recovered from COVID-19.

The V call is TRBV5-1, the J call TRBJ1-4, with 10 bases aligning to TRBD1. V was clipped by 4 bases and J by 5 bases; unmatched bases: 2. The CDR3 has 14 residues. Germline CDR1 SGHRS, CDR2 YFSETQ. In DNA, the CDR3 is TGCGCCAGCAGCGTGGGACAGGGGAATGAAAAACTGTTTTTT. Translation: CASSVGQGNEKLFF.

V is TRBV4-2 and J is TRBJ2-5, with 8 bases fitting TRBD2. In germline, CDR1 is LGHNA, CDR2 YNFKEQ. CDR3 size: 17 residues. Unmatched junction bases numbered 12, after V lost 1 base and J lost 5 bases. The CDR3 DNA reads TGTGCCAGCAGCCAAGGTCGAGCGGGGGCCGTCCGGGAGACCCAGTACTTC. As protein: CASSQGRAGAVRETQYF.

The J gene is TRBJ1-4, the V gene TRBV27; 8 bases map to TRBD1. The CDR3 extends over 17 amino acids. CDR1 is MNHEY and CDR2 is SMNVEV in the germline V gene (reference sequence). The V gene end was trimmed by 6 bases and the J gene end by 4 bases; junction bases not matched to a gene: 13. The CDR3 sequence is CASRITGGDMGNEKLFF. CDR3 bases: TGTGCCAGCAGGATCACAGGGGGTGATATGGGTAATGAAAAACTGTTTTTT.

J is TRBJ2-3 and V is TRBV2, with D tentatively TRBD2 (6 bases). This CDR3 spans 15 amino acids. Trimming left V 7 bases short and J 4 bases short, with 18 bases between. CDR1 SNHLY and CDR2 FYNNEI come from the germline V gene. The CDR3 nucleotides are TGTGCCAGCACCAAGGAGGGCGCCGGGTCAGATACGCAGTATTTT. The encoded protein is CASTKEGAGSDTQYF.

J is TRBJ2-5 and V is TRBV3-1 (or the pseudogene TRBV3-2); D unclear. V was cut by 4 bases and J by 4 bases, with 13 bases left in between. The CDR3 is made up of 14 amino acids. Germline V gene sequence: CDR1 LGHDT, CDR2 YNNKEL (reference sequence). The CDR3 DNA reads as TGTGCCAGCAGCCCCCCCCCTGGGCGAGAGACCCAGTACTTC. This gives the protein CASSPPPGRETQYF.

The CDR3 spells CASSSGRAGWETQYF. The CDR3 nucleotides read TGCGCCAGCAGTTCGGGACGCGCGGGGTGGGAGACCCAGTACTTC. The V and J genes are TRBV10-1 and TRBJ2-5; D is possibly TRBD2 (6 bases). CDR3 size: 15 residues. V was trimmed by 5 bases and J by 5 bases, leaving 18 bases between them. The germline gives CDR1 WNHNN, CDR2 SYGVQD (reference sequence).

This chain uses TRBV9 with TRBJ1-1, with D maybe TRBD1 (5 bases). The CDR3 runs to 16 residues. V was cut by 0 bases and J by 3 bases, with 15 bases left in between. The germline CDR1 and CDR2 sequences are SGDLS and YYNGEE. This chain's CDR3 is CASSVEGWRADTEAFF. CDR3 nucleotide sequence: TGTGCCAGCAGCGTAGAGGGGTGGAGGGCCGACACTGAAGCTTTCTTT.

V usage is TRBV15 and J usage is TRBJ1-1; TRBD1 might be the D (6 bases). With 1 base removed from V and 2 bases from J, the gap between germline ends came to 11 bases. Germline CDR1 LNHNV, CDR2 YYDKDF (reference sequence). The CDR3 covers 15 residues. In nucleotides, the CDR3 is TGTGCCACCAGCAGAGCAATGGGGGCTAACACTGAAGCTTTCTTT. It translates to CATSRAMGANTEAFF.

The chain carries TRBV5-1 and TRBJ1-2, with no clear D. Germline V gives CDR1 SGHRS, CDR2 YFSETQ. Between the trimmed V and J ends, which lost 0 bases and 6 bases, there was a span of 15 bases. The CDR3 runs to 15 residues. Here the CDR3 reads CASSLGQEAGNGYTF. CDR3 coding DNA: TGCGCCAGCAGCTTGGGTCAGGAGGCCGGGAATGGCTACACCTTC.

This chain joins TRBV19 and TRBJ1-5; D possibly corresponds to TRBD1 (5 bases). V was cut by 5 bases and J by 5 bases, with 13 bases left in between. The CDR3 contains 14 residues. Germline CDR1 LNHDA, CDR2 SQIVND (reference sequence). The CDR3 is CASSAGLGHQPQHF. CDR3 sequence (DNA): TGTGCCAGTAGTGCGGGACTAGGTCATCAGCCCCAGCATTTT.

V is TRBV28 and J is TRBJ1-5, with D maybe TRBD1 (6 bases). Trimming shortened V by 6 bases and J by 7 bases, and 10 bases separated the two germline ends. This CDR3 is 12 amino acids long. From germline, CDR1 is MDHEN and CDR2 SYDVKM. The CDR3 sequence is CASRQGGQPQHF. CDR3 DNA sequence: TGTGCCAGCAGACAGGGTGGGCAGCCCCAGCATTTT.

The chain recombines TRBV7-3 with TRBJ2-5; a weak D match, TRBD2 (7 bases). V was shortened by 5 bases and J by 1 base, with 11 bases between the two germline ends. Germline V gene lookup returns CDR1 SGHTA and CDR2 FQGTGA. This CDR3 is 14 amino acids long. CDR3 loop: CASSPGGPQETQYF. DNA of the CDR3: TGTGCCAGCAGCCCCGGGGGGCCCCAAGAGACCCAGTACTTC.

This clone was seen only once. This sequence joins TRBV7-3 and TRBJ2-3; 8 positions agree with TRBD2. With 5 bases clipped from V and 14 bases from J, the junction kept 6 bases outside the gene matches. CDR3 length: 11 residues. The V gene's germline CDR1 is SGHTA and CDR2 FQGTGA. This chain's CDR3 is CASSAGGLLYF. Written as DNA, the CDR3 is TGTGCCAGCAGCGCGGGGGGCCTTTTGTATTTT.